This T cell receptor beta chain was captured in a study of T cell clonotyping in hematopoietic cell transplantation. Generated by immunoSEQ multiplex PCR, the TCRdb table keeps only in-frame clones and is missing some. Seen here are 27,000 or so clones, 90% to 97% observed once, and the top ten hold approximately 1.3%. The V end was cut by 5 bases, the J end by 7 bases, with 14 bases between. The CDR3 consists of 13 residues. Looked up from germline, CDR1 is SGHTA and CDR2 is FQGNSA. This clone was detected once. The source of this sequence is a man aged 50 to 60 in good health. Some clones in this sample may be carry-over from other donors' samples. The chain recombines TRBV7-2 with TRBJ1-2; tentatively, D is TRBD1 (5 bases). Material: peripheral blood mononuclear cells. The CDR3 DNA reads as TGTGCCAGCAGCCTAGGGAGGCAGGGTGGCTACACCTTC. As protein: CASSLGRQGGYTF.